These T cell receptor beta chains were read from a single sample in a study of shared clonotypes between healthy human individuals. Generated by immunoSEQ multiplex PCR, the TCRdb table keeps only in-frame clones and is missing some. The top ten clones hold around 12% of a sample with fewer than 650,000 clones, around 81% of them seen once. Source material: PBMCs. The receptors were sampled from a woman in her forties in good health. Some clones in this sample may be carry-over from other donors' samples. The CDR3 runs from the conserved cysteine through the conserved F or W. D genes are given only for firm matches. Size is stated for part of the rows, as once, few or many counts, or as a class when the clone is expanded.

V: TRBV27
size: NA
D: NA
J: TRBJ2-1
CDR3: CASTIPGLENEQFF
DNA: TGTGCCAGCACCATCCCCGGACTCGAAAATGAGCAGTTCTTC

V: TRBV5-6
size: few
D: NA
J: TRBJ2-7
CDR3: CASSSLYEQYF
DNA: TGTGCCAGCAGCTCCCTCTACGAGCAGTACTTC

V: TRBV23-1
size: NA
D: NA
J: TRBJ2-4
CDR3: CASSPVEPKNIQYF
DNA: TGCGCCAGCAGTCCCGTTGAACCCAAAAACATTCAGTACTTC

V: TRBV19
size: NA
D: NA
J: TRBJ1-1
CDR3: CASTLNTEAFF
DNA: TGTGCCAGTACACTGAACACTGAAGCTTTCTTT

V: TRBV10-1
size: NA
D: NA
J: TRBJ2-3
CDR3: CASSEWGTTRDTQYF
DNA: TGCGCCAGCAGTGAGTGGGGGACAACCCGTGATACGCAGTATTTT

V: TRBV5-3
size: few
D: NA
J: TRBJ2-1
CDR3: CARNKTTGRCWYNEQFF
DNA: TGTGCCAGAAACAAGACGACAGGGAGGTGTTGGTACAATGAGCAGTTCTTC

V: TRBV5-6
size: NA
D: NA
J: TRBJ1-4
CDR3: CASSSPVGSEKLFF
DNA: TGTGCCAGCAGCTCGCCCGTGGGGAGCGAAAAACTGTTTTTT

V: TRBV11-3
size: NA
D: NA
J: TRBJ2-5
CDR3: CASSLGPGEETQYF
DNA: TGTGCCAGCAGCTTGGGTCCAGGGGAAGAGACCCAGTACTTC

V: TRBV5-6
size: NA
D: TRBD2
J: TRBJ2-2
CDR3: CASRARGGGELFF
DNA: TGTGCCAGCAGAGCACGCGGGGGCGGGGAGCTGTTTTTT

V: TRBV30
size: NA
D: NA
J: TRBJ1-5
CDR3: CAWSRSGSLFGNQPQHF
DNA: TGTGCCTGGAGTCGGAGCGGATCCCTCTTTGGCAATCAGCCCCAGCATTTT

V: TRBV2
size: few
D: NA
J: TRBJ2-2
CDR3: CASRGVLNTGELFF
DNA: TGTGCCAGCAGGGGGGTGTTGAACACCGGGGAGCTGTTTTTT

V: TRBV14
size: once
D: NA
J: TRBJ1-1
CDR3: CASSQYGGGRTEAFF
DNA: TGTGCCAGCAGCCAATATGGGGGGGGCCGGACTGAAGCTTTCTTT

V: TRBV5-1
size: NA
D: NA
J: TRBJ2-7
CDR3: CASSPGRSYEQYF
DNA: TGCGCCAGCAGCCCCGGGCGGTCCTACGAGCAGTACTTC

V: TRBV18
size: NA
D: TRBD2
J: TRBJ2-5
CDR3: CASSPRTSGQETQYF
DNA: TGTGCCAGCTCACCGAGGACTAGCGGACAAGAGACCCAGTACTTC

V: TRBV30
size: few
D: NA
J: TRBJ2-1
CDR3: CAWSELRGALKAQFF
DNA: TGTGCCTGGAGTGAACTGCGGGGAGCCTTAAAGGCGCAGTTCTTC

V: TRBV7-2
size: NA
D: NA
J: TRBJ1-2
CDR3: CASSFGGLDYGYTF
DNA: TGTGCCAGCAGCTTCGGGGGGCTGGACTATGGCTACACCTTC

V: TRBV9
size: NA
D: NA
J: TRBJ2-1
CDR3: CASTPQGAGSWNEQFF
DNA: TGTGCCAGCACCCCTCAGGGCGCGGGTAGTTGGAATGAGCAGTTCTTC

V: TRBV5-6
size: NA
D: NA
J: TRBJ1-1
CDR3: CASSYRGGINTEAFF
DNA: TGTGCCAGCAGCTATCGGGGCGGCATTAACACTGAAGCTTTCTTT

V: TRBV13
size: NA
D: NA
J: TRBJ2-5
CDR3: CASRGRGETQYF
DNA: TGTGCCAGCAGGGGCCGGGGGGAGACCCAGTACTTC